This T cell receptor beta chain stems from a study of T-cell reconstitution after alpha-beta-depleted transplantation in children. The CDR3 has 12 residues. The germline V gene encodes CDR1 GTSNPN and CDR2 SVGIG (reference sequence). V was shortened by 1 base and J by 9 bases, with 10 bases between the two germline ends. Preparing the TCRbeta library involved the use of unique molecular identifiers. In TCRdb, the PCR reads were re-called with MiXCR into one record per CDR3 protein. The repertoire holds approximately 240,000 distinct CDR3 sequences, over 9.5% seen once, with about 5.4% in the top ten.

The chain links TRBV30 to TRBJ1-5; no firm D call. The TCR was taken from a human donor who donated a stem cell graft to a child with SCID. Here the sequenced sample was PBMCs from the stem cell graft donor, taken from the stem cell graft. The chain's CDR3 is CAWSDSLGPQHF. CDR3 sequence (DNA): TGTGCCTGGAGTGACAGCTTGGGGCCCCAGCATTTT.